This T cell receptor (beta chain) is from a study of blood T cell repertoires in COVID-19. Germline-derived CDR1 and CDR2 are KGHDR and SFDVKD. There are 14 residues in the CDR3. V lost 5 bases to trimming and J lost 5 bases; unmatched junction nucleotides: 7. Authors' methods: Amplification of reference gene primers provided the estimated nucleated cell counts. Generated by immunoSEQ multiplex PCR, the TCRdb table keeps only in-frame clones and is missing some. V, J and clone size reflect that table, while D and trimming were determined from the DNA. The table includes 200,000 or so clones, about nine tenths detected once.

The chain couples TRBV24-1 to TRBJ2-7; 8 bases map to TRBD1. The sequencing sample was made of peripheral blood. This clonotype originated in a man aged 55 to 70 who had recovered from COVID-19. The DNA of the CDR3 is TGTGCCACCAGTGGTGCGGGACAGGTCCACGAGCAGTACTTC. It is translated as CATSGAGQVHEQYF.